A few counts support the clone carrying this T cell receptor beta chain. Antigen: not known. The sample belongs to a study of beta chain features in type 1 diabetes. Overall study context: Healthy donors resembled patients in age, gender and cell yields. Sorted cells numbering around 110,000,000 were examined across all samples. Regarding the study as a whole: In every one of the four CD4+ subsets, TCRB CDR3s were moderately but significantly shorter in Type 1 diabetes patients. A pattern of fewer insertions and more deletions at VDJ junctions was seen in type 1 diabetes patients.

Expressed TCRB transcripts were sequenced after all isolated RNA was converted to cDNA. Roughly 3.5 million reads per sample on average were obtained from naive, central memory and regulatory T cell samples. Clones were sequenced by immunoSEQ multiplex PCR, and TCRdb holds only the in-frame ones, with some missing. Of 300,000 to 350,000 clones in the sample, roughly 9% are singletons; the top ten hold approximately 1%. Germline V gives CDR1 MNHEY, CDR2 SMNVEV (reference sequence). This CDR3 comprises 12 residues. V lost 8 bases and J lost 0, with 7 bases in between. J is TRBJ1-1 and V is TRBV27; no firm D call. Sequencing was performed on central memory CD4+ T cells from blood. This clonotype was obtained from a man younger than 45 with type 1 diabetes. The CDR3 DNA follows: TGTGCCAGCGAACCCATGAACACTGAAGCTTTCTTT. It codes for CASEPMNTEAFF.